Following are 8 T cell receptor beta chains from one sample sequenced in a study of blood T cell repertoires in COVID-19. Clones were sequenced by immunoSEQ multiplex PCR, and TCRdb holds only the in-frame ones, with some missing. This sample has some 130,000 clones, with roughly four fifths found just once. Sequenced material: peripheral blood. These receptor sequences come from a human donor in a cohort sampled during active COVID-19.

This clone was seen a handful of times. The chain carries TRBV10-2 and TRBJ2-1, with 8 bases matching TRBD1. With 8 bases clipped from V and 2 bases from J, the junction kept 5 bases outside the gene matches. There are 14 residues in the CDR3. Germline-derived CDR1 and CDR2 are WSHSY and SAAADI. The CDR3 loop reads CASGRTGTYNEQFF. CDR3 in DNA: TGCGCCAGCGGTAGGACAGGGACCTACAATGAGCAGTTCTTC.

This clone came up a few times. The V call is TRBV5-4, the J call TRBJ1-3, with 9 positions matching TRBD1. This CDR3 has 17 amino acids. J lost 0 bases, V lost 0 bases, and 4 bases had no gene match. Germline values: CDR1 SGHNT, CDR2 YYREEE (reference sequence). As DNA, the CDR3 is TGTGCCAGCAGCTTGGGGACAGGGGCGATCTCTGGAAACACCATATATTTT. Translating gives CASSLGTGAISGNTIYF.

The V call is TRBV19, the J call TRBJ1-2; maybe TRBD1 (5 bases). The germline gives CDR1 LNHDA, CDR2 SQIVND (reference sequence). This CDR3 is built from 12 residues. Trimming cost V 2 bases and J 8 bases, with 9 bases left between them. CDR3 bases: TGTGCCAGTAGTATATCAGGGATCGGCTACACCTTC. Translation gives CASSISGIGYTF.

V and J are TRBV10-2 and TRBJ1-2; 11 bases agree with TRBD1. Germline V gene data show CDR1 as WSHSY and CDR2 as SAAADI. With 4 bases clipped from V and 6 bases from J, the junction kept 4 bases outside the gene matches. This CDR3 is 14 amino acids long. CDR3 region: CASSGTGGRDGYTF. The CDR3 DNA reads TGCGCCAGCAGTGGGACAGGGGGCCGGGATGGCTACACCTTC.

The chain carries TRBV5-1 and TRBJ2-2, with TRBD1 matching 10 bases. Germline loops: CDR1 SGHRS, CDR2 YFSETQ. This CDR3 is 14 amino acids long. With V trimmed by 4 bases and J by 6 bases, 3 bases remained unmatched. CDR3 loop: CASSEGQGSGELFF. CDR3 bases: TGCGCCAGCAGCGAGGGACAGGGGTCCGGGGAGCTGTTTTTT.

The gene calls are TRBV14 and TRBJ2-7; 11 nucleotides align to TRBD1. The CDR3 is 16 residues long. Looked up from germline, CDR1 is SGHDN and CDR2 is FVKESK. The ends lost 4 bases at V and 2 bases at J; junction bases unmatched: 7. CDR3 residues: CASSPNRGQGAYEQYF. The CDR3 nucleotides read TGTGCCAGCAGCCCTAATCGGGGACAGGGGGCCTACGAGCAGTACTTC.

This clone was detected only once. The CDR3 DNA reads TGTGCCAGTACCTCGGGGGGACCCGGTATGCCCCTCCACTTT. Residues: CASTSGGPGMPLHF. This rearrangement joins TRBV19 to TRBJ1-6; D perhaps matches TRBD1 (5 bases). V dropped 7 bases and J dropped 13 bases, with 20 bases sitting between them. Germline V gene data show CDR1 as LNHDA and CDR2 as SQIVND (reference sequence). This CDR3 contains 14 residues.

The chain couples TRBV15 to TRBJ1-2; tentative D call: TRBD1 (6 bases). Germline V gives CDR1 LNHNV, CDR2 YYDKDF (reference sequence). CDR3 length equals 16 residues. Trimming stripped 3 bases from V and 3 bases from J, with 17 bases between. CDR3 nucleotide sequence: TGTGCCACCAGCAGGGGAAAGCAGGGGTGGGACTATGGCTACACCTTC. This gives the protein CATSRGKQGWDYGYTF.